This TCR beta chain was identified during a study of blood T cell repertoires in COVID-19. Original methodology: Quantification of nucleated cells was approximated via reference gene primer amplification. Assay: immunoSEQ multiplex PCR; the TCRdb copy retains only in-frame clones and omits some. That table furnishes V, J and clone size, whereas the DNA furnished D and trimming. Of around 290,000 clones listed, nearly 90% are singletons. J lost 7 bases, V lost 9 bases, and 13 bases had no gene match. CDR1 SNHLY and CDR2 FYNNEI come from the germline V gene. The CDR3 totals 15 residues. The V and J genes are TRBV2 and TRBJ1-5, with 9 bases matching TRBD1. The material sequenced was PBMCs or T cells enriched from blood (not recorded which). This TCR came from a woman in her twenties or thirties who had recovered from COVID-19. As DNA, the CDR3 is TGTGCCAGTACGCTCCCGGGACAGGGTCCCCAGCCCCAGCATTTT. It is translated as CASTLPGQGPQPQHF. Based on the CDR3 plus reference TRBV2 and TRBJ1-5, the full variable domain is EPEVTQTPSHQVTQMGQEVILRCVPISNHLYFYWYRQILGQKVEFLVSFYNNEISEKSEIFDDQFSVERPDGSNFTLKIRSTKLEDSAMYFCASTLPGQGPQPQHFGDGTRLSIL.